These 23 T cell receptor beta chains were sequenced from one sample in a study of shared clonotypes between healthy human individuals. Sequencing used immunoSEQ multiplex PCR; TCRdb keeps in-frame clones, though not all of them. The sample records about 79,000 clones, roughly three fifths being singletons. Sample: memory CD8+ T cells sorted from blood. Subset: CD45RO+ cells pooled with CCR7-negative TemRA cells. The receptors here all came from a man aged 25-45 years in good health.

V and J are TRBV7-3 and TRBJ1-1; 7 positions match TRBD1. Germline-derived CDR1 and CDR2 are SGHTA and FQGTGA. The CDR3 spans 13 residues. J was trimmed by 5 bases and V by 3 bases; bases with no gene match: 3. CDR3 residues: CASSFDRVTEAFF. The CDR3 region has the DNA TGTGCCAGCAGCTTCGACAGGGTAACTGAAGCTTTCTTT.

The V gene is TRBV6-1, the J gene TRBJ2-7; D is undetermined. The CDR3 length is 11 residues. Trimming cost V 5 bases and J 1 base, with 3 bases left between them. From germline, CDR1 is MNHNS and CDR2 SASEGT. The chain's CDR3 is CASSQSYEQYF. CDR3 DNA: TGTGCCAGCAGTCAATCCTACGAGCAGTACTTC.

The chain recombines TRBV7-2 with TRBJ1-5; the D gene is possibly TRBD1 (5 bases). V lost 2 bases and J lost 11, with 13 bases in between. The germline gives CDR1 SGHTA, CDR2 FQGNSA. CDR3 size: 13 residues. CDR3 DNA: TGTGCCAGCAGCTTATTGGAGGGGAGGGCCCAGCATTTT. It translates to CASSLLEGRAQHF.

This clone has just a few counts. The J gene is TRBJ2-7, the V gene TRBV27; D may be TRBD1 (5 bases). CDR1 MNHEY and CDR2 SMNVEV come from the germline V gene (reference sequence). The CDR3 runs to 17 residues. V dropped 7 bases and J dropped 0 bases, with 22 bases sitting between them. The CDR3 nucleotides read TGTGCCAGCATGGCAGGGTTGGGTCGGGCTAGCTCCTACGAGCAGTACTTC. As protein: CASMAGLGRASSYEQYF.

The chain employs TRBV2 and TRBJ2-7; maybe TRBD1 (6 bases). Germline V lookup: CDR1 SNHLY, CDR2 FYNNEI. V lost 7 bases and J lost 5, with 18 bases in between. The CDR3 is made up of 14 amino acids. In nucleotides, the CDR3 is TGTGCCAGCAAGAGGGCAGGGGTCGACGACGAGCAGTACTTC. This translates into CASKRAGVDDEQYF.

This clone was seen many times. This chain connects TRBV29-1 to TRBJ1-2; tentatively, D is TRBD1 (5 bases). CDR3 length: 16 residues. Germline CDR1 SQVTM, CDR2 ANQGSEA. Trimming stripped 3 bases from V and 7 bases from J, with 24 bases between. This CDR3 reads CSVEGLVGTPRGGYTF. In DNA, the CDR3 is TGCAGCGTTGAGGGATTAGTAGGGACTCCACGGGGTGGCTACACCTTC.

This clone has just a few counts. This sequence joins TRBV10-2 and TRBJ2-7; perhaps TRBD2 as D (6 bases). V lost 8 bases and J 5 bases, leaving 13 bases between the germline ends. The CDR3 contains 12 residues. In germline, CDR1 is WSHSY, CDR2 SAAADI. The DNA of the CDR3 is TGCGCCAGCCGCGCCGGGAGCAACGAGCAGTACTTC. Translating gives CASRAGSNEQYF.

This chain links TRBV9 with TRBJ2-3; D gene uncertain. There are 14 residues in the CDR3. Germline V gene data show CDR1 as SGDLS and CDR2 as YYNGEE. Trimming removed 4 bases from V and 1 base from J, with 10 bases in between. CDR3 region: CASSPPWGTDTQYF. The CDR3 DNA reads TGTGCCAGCAGCCCTCCCTGGGGCACAGATACGCAGTATTTT.

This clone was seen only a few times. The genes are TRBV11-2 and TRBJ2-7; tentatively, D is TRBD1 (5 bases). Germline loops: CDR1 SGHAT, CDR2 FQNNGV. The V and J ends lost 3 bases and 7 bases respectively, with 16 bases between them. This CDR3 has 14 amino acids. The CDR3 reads CASSFLNDRGEQYF. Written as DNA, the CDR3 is TGTGCCAGCAGCTTCCTAAACGATAGGGGAGAGCAGTACTTC. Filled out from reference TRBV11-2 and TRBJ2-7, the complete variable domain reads EAGVAQSPRYKIIEKRQSVAFWCNPISGHATLYWYQQILGQGPKLLIQFQNNGVVDDSQLPKDRFSAERLKGVDSTLKIQPAKLEDSAVYLCASSFLNDRGEQYFGPGTRLTVT.

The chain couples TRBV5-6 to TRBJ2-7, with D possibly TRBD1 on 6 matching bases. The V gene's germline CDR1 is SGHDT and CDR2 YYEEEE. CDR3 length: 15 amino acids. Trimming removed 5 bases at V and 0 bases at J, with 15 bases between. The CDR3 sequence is CASSYAGTHSYEQYF. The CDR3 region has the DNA TGTGCCAGCAGTTATGCCGGGACACACTCCTACGAGCAGTACTTC.

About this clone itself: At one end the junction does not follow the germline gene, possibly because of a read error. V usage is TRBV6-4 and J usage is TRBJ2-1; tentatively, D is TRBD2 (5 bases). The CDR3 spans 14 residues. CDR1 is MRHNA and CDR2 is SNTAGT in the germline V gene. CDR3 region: CASSYSGSGNEQFF. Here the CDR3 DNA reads TGTGCCAGCAGTTACTCGGGGTCCGGCAATGAGCAGTTCTTC.

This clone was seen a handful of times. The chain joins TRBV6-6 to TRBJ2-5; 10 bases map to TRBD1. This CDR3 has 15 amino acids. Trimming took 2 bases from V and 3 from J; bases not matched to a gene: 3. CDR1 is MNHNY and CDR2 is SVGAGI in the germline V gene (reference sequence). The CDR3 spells CASSYPGTGEETQYF. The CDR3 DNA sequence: TGTGCCAGCAGTTACCCCGGGACAGGGGAAGAGACCCAGTACTTC.

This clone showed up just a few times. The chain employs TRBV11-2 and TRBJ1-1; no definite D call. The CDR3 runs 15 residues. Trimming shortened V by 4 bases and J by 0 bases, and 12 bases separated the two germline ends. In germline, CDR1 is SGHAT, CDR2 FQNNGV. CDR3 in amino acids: CASSYIVGMNTEAFF. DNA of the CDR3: TGTGCCAGCAGCTATATAGTAGGGATGAACACTGAAGCTTTCTTT.

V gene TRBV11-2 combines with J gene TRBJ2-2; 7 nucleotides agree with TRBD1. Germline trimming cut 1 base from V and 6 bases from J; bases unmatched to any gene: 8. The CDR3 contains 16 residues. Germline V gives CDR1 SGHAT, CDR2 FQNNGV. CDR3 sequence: CASSLVPDREAGELFF. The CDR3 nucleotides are TGTGCCAGCAGCTTAGTTCCCGACAGGGAAGCCGGGGAGCTGTTTTTT. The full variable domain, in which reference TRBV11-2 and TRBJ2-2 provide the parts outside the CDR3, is EAGVAQSPRYKIIEKRQSVAFWCNPISGHATLYWYQQILGQGPKLLIQFQNNGVVDDSQLPKDRFSAERLKGVDSTLKIQPAKLEDSAVYLCASSLVPDREAGELFFGEGSRLTVL.

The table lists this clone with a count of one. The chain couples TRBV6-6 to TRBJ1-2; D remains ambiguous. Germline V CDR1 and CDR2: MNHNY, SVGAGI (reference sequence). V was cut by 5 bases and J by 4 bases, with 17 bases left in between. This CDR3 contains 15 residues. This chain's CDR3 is CASSKSGRKTYGYTF. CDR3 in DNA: TGTGCCAGCAGTAAGAGTGGGAGAAAGACCTATGGCTACACCTTC.

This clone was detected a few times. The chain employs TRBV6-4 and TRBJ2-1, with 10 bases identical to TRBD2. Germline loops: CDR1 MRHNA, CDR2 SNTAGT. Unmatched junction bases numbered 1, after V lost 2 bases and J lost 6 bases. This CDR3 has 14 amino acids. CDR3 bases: TGTGCCAGCAGTGACCTAGCGGGAGCCAATGAGCAGTTCTTC. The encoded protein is CASSDLAGANEQFF.

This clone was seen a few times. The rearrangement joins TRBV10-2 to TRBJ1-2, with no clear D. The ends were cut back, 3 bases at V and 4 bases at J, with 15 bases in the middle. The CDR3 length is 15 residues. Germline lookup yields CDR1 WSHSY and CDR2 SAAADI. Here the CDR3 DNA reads TGCGCCAGCAGTGATTGGACCGACCGGGGCTATGGCTACACCTTC. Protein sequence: CASSDWTDRGYGYTF.

The CDR3 loop is CASSPSKNYRGAYEQYF. The DNA of the CDR3 is TGTGCCAGCAGTCCATCCAAAAACTACAGGGGGGCCTACGAGCAGTACTTC. The rearrangement joins TRBV28 to TRBJ2-7; 8 bases line up with TRBD1. CDR3 length equals 17 residues. V lost 5 bases, J lost 2 bases, and 14 bases stayed unmatched. The germline gives CDR1 MDHEN, CDR2 SYDVKM.

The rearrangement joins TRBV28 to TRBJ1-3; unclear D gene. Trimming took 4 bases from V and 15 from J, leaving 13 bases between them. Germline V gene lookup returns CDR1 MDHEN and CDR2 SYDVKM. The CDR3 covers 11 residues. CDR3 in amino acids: CASSSAYFPYF. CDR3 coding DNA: TGTGCCAGCAGTTCGGCTTATTTCCCATATTTT. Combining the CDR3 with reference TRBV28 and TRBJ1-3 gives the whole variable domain DVKVTQSSRYLVKRTGEKVFLECVQDMDHENMFWYRQDPGLGLRLIYFSYDVKMKEKGDIPEGYSVSREKKERFSLILESASTNQTSMYLCASSSAYFPYFGEGSWLTVV.

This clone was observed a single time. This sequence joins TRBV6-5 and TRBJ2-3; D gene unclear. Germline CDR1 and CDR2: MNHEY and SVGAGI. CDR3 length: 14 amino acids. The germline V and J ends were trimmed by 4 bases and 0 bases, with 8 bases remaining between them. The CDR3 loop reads CASSFWPSTDTQYF. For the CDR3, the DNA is TGTGCCAGCAGTTTCTGGCCTAGCACAGATACGCAGTATTTT.

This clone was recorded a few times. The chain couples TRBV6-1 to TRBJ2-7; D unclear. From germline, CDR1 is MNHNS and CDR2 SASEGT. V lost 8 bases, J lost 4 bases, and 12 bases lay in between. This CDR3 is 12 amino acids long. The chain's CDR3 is CASQKREYEQYF. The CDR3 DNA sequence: TGTGCCAGCCAGAAAAGGGAATACGAGCAGTACTTC.

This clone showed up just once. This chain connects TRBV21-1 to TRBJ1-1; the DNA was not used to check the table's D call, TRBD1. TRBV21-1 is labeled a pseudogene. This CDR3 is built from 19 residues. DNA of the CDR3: TGTGCCAGCAGCACCTTCGGACAGATCATTACCTTGATGAACACTGAAGCTTTCTTT. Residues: CASSTFGQIITLMNTEAFF.

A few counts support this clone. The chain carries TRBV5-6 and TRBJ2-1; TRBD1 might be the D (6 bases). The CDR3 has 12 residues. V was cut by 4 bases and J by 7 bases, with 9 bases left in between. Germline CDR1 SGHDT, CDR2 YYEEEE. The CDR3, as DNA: TGTGCCAGCAGCGTGCAGGGGAATGAGCAGTTCTTC. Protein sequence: CASSVQGNEQFF.